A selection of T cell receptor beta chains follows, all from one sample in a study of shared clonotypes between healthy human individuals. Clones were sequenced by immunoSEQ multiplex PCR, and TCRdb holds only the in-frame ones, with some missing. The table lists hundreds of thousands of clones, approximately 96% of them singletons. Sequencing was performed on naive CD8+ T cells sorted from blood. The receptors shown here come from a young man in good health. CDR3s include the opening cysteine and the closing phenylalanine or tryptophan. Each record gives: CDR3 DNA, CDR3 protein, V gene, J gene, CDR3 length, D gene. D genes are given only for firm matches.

DNA: TGTGCCAGCAGCTTTACAGCCACTGGGGCCAACGTCCTGACTTTC
CDR3: CASSFTATGANVLTF
V: TRBV7-9
J: TRBJ2-6
length: 15
D: .

DNA: TGTGCCAGCAGACCTAATTACAATGAGCAGTTCTTC
CDR3: CASRPNYNEQFF
V: TRBV7-9
J: TRBJ2-1
length: 12
D: .

DNA: TGCAGCGTTGAGGCCCAGGGAAGGGAGACCCAGTACTTC
CDR3: CSVEAQGRETQYF
V: TRBV29-1
J: TRBJ2-5
length: 13
D: .

DNA: TGTGCCAGCAGCTGGGGGTTCTACGAGCAGTACTTC
CDR3: CASSWGFYEQYF
V: TRBV12-1
J: TRBJ2-7
length: 12
D: .

DNA: TGCGCCAGCAGCCTGAGGACAGAAAATCAGCCCCAGCATTTT
CDR3: CASSLRTENQPQHF
V: TRBV4-1
J: TRBJ1-5
length: 14
D: .

DNA: TGCAGCGTTGAAGTGAGCGGGAGGGCCGAGGAGACCCAGTACTTC
CDR3: CSVEVSGRAEETQYF
V: TRBV29-1
J: TRBJ2-5
length: 15
D: TRBD2

DNA: TGTGCCAGTAGTCAGGGGACACCTTACAATGAGCAGTTCTTC
CDR3: CASSQGTPYNEQFF
V: TRBV19
J: TRBJ2-1
length: 14
D: .

DNA: TGTGCCAGCAGTTTATCCGGGAGGGGAGGGGAGACCCAGTACTTC
CDR3: CASSLSGRGGETQYF
V: TRBV28
J: TRBJ2-5
length: 15
D: TRBD2

DNA: TGTGCCAGCAGCTCTGGACAGACCCTGTACACTGAAGCTTTCTTT
CDR3: CASSSGQTLYTEAFF
V: TRBV5-4
J: TRBJ1-1
length: 15
D: .

DNA: TGTGCCAGCAGCTTTACAGGGAACACTGAAGCTTTCTTT
CDR3: CASSFTGNTEAFF
V: TRBV7-9
J: TRBJ1-1
length: 13
D: .

DNA: TGTGCCAGCAGTGAATTCTTTGATGCAGAAAACATTCAGTACTTC
CDR3: CASSEFFDAENIQYF
V: TRBV6-1
J: TRBJ2-4
length: 15
D: .

DNA: TGTGCCAGCAATAGCAGGGGAAAGGGTAACTATGGCTACACCTTC
CDR3: CASNSRGKGNYGYTF
V: TRBV5-6
J: TRBJ1-2
length: 15
D: .

DNA: TGTGCCAGCAGTTTTGCGTGGGAGGCGGCCTACGAGCAGTACTTC
CDR3: CASSFAWEAAYEQYF
V: TRBV28
J: TRBJ2-7
length: 15
D: .

DNA: TGTGCCAGTAGTAACAGGGGGGACTGGTACGAGCAGTACTTC
CDR3: CASSNRGDWYEQYF
V: TRBV19
J: TRBJ2-7
length: 14
D: TRBD1

DNA: TGTGCCAGCAGTTCGCCCGACAGGGACGGCAATCAGCCCCAGCATTTT
CDR3: CASSSPDRDGNQPQHF
V: TRBV28
J: TRBJ1-5
length: 16
D: TRBD1